The clone carrying this T cell receptor beta chain was picked up a small number of times. Seattle patients were enrolled during active infection and followed longitudinally. As originally analysed: It was from reference gene primer amplification that nucleated cell counts were estimated. Generated by immunoSEQ multiplex PCR, the TCRdb table keeps only in-frame clones and is missing some. Clone size and V and J calls were adopted from that table, with D and trimming inferred from the DNA. The sample includes 150,000 to 200,000 clones, roughly 77% of them seen just once. This sample was taken from a study of blood T cell repertoires in COVID-19. Study information: Acute and convalescent COVID-19 samples came from the United States, Italy and Spain. The analysed material was cDNA or gDNA that came from T cells, B-cell-depleted T cells, or PBMCs.

Germline V gene sequence: CDR1 SGHDT, CDR2 YYEEEE. Trimming left V 2 bases short and J 6 bases short, with 15 bases between. This CDR3 is built from 14 residues. Sequenced: peripheral blood. The sequence was collected from a woman aged 40 to 50 with COVID-19, enrolled during active disease. V is TRBV5-6 and J is TRBJ2-7, with D maybe TRBD2 (6 bases). The CDR3 region has the DNA TGTGCCAGCAGCTTCGGTGTAGCGGCCAGCGAGCAGTACTTC. Translation gives CASSFGVAASEQYF.